Sequencing of this TCR beta chain was carried out in a study of T cell repertoires in cytomegalovirus infection (dated by TCRdb to the late 2010s). For the study in its entirety: Donor HLA type was relevant to the analysis, because carriage of CMV infection together with the matching HLA type was indicated by public TCR beta signatures.

This clonotype occurred a few times. The antigen this receptor binds is unknown. No qualities accompany the bases; no much larger clone lies one base away. TCRdb records Illumina HiSeq 1500 as the sequencer. TCRdb trimmed public reads at Q25 via fastp, called clones via MiXCR and kept in-frame beta chains. Each CDR3 protein appears once, grouped with its most common genes and DNA. This sample is represented by some 300,000 distinct CDR3 sequences; around 9.1% of them were singletons. Over 2.5% of the sample belongs to the ten largest clones. The CDR1 and CDR2 encoded by the germline V gene (reference sequence) are MNHNY and SVGAGI. V gives up 5 bases and J gives up 2 bases, and the segment between their germline ends measures 12 bases. Spanning cysteine to phenylalanine, the CDR3 consists of 14 amino acids. The CDR3 DNA has 42 bases and is translated from base 1. General study outcomes and caveats: The ex vivo response was dominated by HLA-C-restricted CMV-specific TCR beta clonotypes, which also provided the single most frequent clonotype in two of eight donors. In both this cohort and an independent cohort of over 350 donors, the cumulative frequency of public TCR beta family members distinguished carriers of CMV infection plus the relevant HLA type.

The source material was PBMCs. The rearranged chain carries TRBV6-6 and TRBJ1-2, and TRBD1 may be the D gene, going by 5 matching bases. The clonotype originates from a human donor in good health (CMV status not recorded). Some clones in this sample may be carry-over from other donors' samples. Here the CDR3 is given as CASSIRERNYGYTF. Read as DNA, the sequence is TGTGCCAGCAGTATCAGGGAAAGGAACTATGGCTACACCTTC.